This T cell receptor beta chain was sequenced in a study of regulatory T cells in long-lasting Graves disease. Arm-PCR with iRepertoire HTBI primers amplified the CDR3 regions for these TCR beta libraries. MiXCR, applied by TCRdb to the multiplex PCR reads, yields one record per CDR3 protein. Seen here are about 470,000 distinct CDR3 sequences, around 16% observed once, and the top ten hold 10% to 15%. Time point: newly diagnosed GD, antithyroid drugs for less than 3 months. From PBMCs, RNA was extracted and then used to make the TCR library. The patients were enrolled through endocrinology in Xi'an, China. The junction had 7 bases not matched to a gene; V was cut back by 5 bases and J by 7 bases. This CDR3 has 13 amino acids. Germline V gene data show CDR1 as MNHNS and CDR2 as SASEGT. The data also belong to a second study, concerning T cells in Graves' hyperthyroidism and ophthalmopathy. In that study: Aged 18 to 65, the patients had hyperthyroidism that was newly diagnosed and had lasted under 2 months. It was uncontrolled infection, other autoimmune disease, pregnancy or lactation that excluded patients. The model's output predicted ophthalmopathy at a median of about 6.5 months prior to onset.

The TCR comes from a man in his forties with Graves disease. This chain links TRBV6-1 with TRBJ1-2, with 7 positions matching TRBD1. The starting material was peripheral blood mononuclear cells (PBMCs), obtained at new diagnosis, from a patient treated with antithyroid drugs. CDR3 sequence: CASSQGQRSGYTF. In nucleotides, the CDR3 is TGTGCCAGCAGTCAGGGACAGAGAAGTGGCTACACCTTC.